This T cell receptor (beta chain) derives from a study of blood T cell repertoires in COVID-19. V lost 6 bases and J lost 5, with 8 bases in between. Germline CDR1 and CDR2: LNHDA and SQIVND (reference sequence). The CDR3 is made up of 12 amino acids. Sequenced by immunoSEQ multiplex PCR; TCRdb stores in-frame clones only, minus some. Found here are about 40,000 clones, 70% to 85% of them singletons; the top ten hold 24%. The receptor comes from a human donor with acute or convalescent COVID-19. The donor label of this sample is uncertain. The sequencing sample was made of peripheral blood. The chain is built from TRBV19 and TRBJ2-1; perhaps TRBD2 as D (6 bases). The CDR3 spells CASSGLHNEQFF. CDR3 coding DNA: TGTGCCAGTAGCGGACTACACAATGAGCAGTTCTTC.